Listed here are 32 T cell receptor beta chains from one sample, sequenced in a study of tissue T cells after allogeneic stem cell transplantation. The repertoire was sequenced with immunoSEQ multiplex PCR; TCRdb's copy has only in-frame clones and lacks some. The top ten clones hold 5% to 8% of a sample with roughly 7,700 clones, about 35% of them seen once. Time point here: mouse harvest day 14 after allogeneic transplant. Each mouse received 10^7 T-cell-depleted marrow cells plus 10^6 splenic CD5+ T cells by tail vein. The sample consisted of skin. These receptors were obtained from a female BALB/c mouse given C57BL/6 T cells with graft-versus-host disease after an allogeneic hematopoietic cell transplant.

This clone came up a few times. Mouse gene names and germline throughout. The read halts 1 residue ahead of the CDR3 end, with the missing end drawn from the germline J gene. V and J are TRBV26 and TRBJ2-2, with D possibly matching TRBD1 (5 bases). Trimming removed 6 bases at V and 2 bases at J, with 7 bases between. This CDR3 spans 13 amino acids. CDR1 is KGHPV, CDR2 FQNQEV, per germline (reference sequence). Incomplete CDR3 DNA: TGTGCCAGCAGACCAGGGAACACCGGGCAGCTCTAC. It codes for CASRPGNTGQLY. The whole CDR3 protein reads CASRPGNTGQLYF.

A note on this clone: Mouse names are used for the genes. The read ends 1 residue shy of where the CDR3 ends; the end is completed using the germline J gene. This chain links TRBV26 with TRBJ2-4, with unresolved D. Trimming left V 2 bases short and J 5 bases short, with 5 bases between. The CDR3 loop spans 12 amino acids. Per germline, CDR1 KGHPV and CDR2 FQNQEV (reference sequence). Here the CDR3 reads CASSLTRNTLYF. The covered CDR3 bases are TGTGCCAGCAGTCTGACCAGAAACACCTTGTAC.

Regarding this clone: Gene names refer to mouse genes. The read finishes 1 residue shy of the CDR3 end, and the germline J gene is used to complete it. J is TRBJ2-3 and V is TRBV23; whether TRBD1, the table's D call, matches the DNA was not checked. The length of the CDR3 is 14 residues. Germline CDR1 KGHTA, CDR2 FQNQQP. Here the CDR3 reads CSSSQSGSAETLYF. CDR3 DNA, as far as it was read: TGCTCCAGCAGTCAATCAGGTAGTGCAGAAACGCTGTAT.

As to this clone: The gene symbols are mouse symbols. The read is 1 residue too short to cover the CDR3 end, so that end is filled in from the germline J gene. The chain combines TRBV23 with TRBJ2-7; no check of the table's D call, TRBD2, against the DNA was made. The CDR3 sequence is 15 residues long. Germline V gene data show CDR1 as KGHTA and CDR2 as FQNQQP. CDR3 bases read: TGCTCCAGCAGTCAATCGAGGACTGGGGGTTATGAACAGTAC. Residues: CSSSQSRTGGYEQY. In full, the CDR3 reads CSSSQSRTGGYEQYF.

This clone was seen more than once but under ten times. Any gene name here is a mouse gene name. The CDR3 is cut off 1 residue early in the read; its end comes from the germline J gene. The V gene is TRBV4, the J gene TRBJ1-5; TRBD1 is a possible D gene (6 bases). V lost 5 bases and J 6 bases, leaving 11 bases between the germline ends. CDR3 length: 13 amino acids. Germline V gene lookup returns CDR1 LGHDT and CDR2 YNNKQL (reference sequence). The sequenced part of the CDR3 DNA is TGTGCCAGCAGCACCGGGACAACCCAGGCTCCGCTT. Translating it yields CASSTGTTQAPL. The CDR3, in full, reads CASSTGTTQAPLF.

By share of the sample, this clone is medium-sized. Germline and genes: mouse. The observed sequence ends 1 residue before the CDR3 terminus, with the missing tail filled in from the germline J gene. This sequence joins TRBV23 and TRBJ2-2; the table's D call, TRBD1, has no DNA check behind it. Germline V gene lookup returns CDR1 KGHTA and CDR2 FQNQQP. This CDR3 is 12 amino acids long. The sequenced CDR3 bases are TGCTCCAGCAGTACAGGGGGCGGGCAGCTCTAC. Translation: CSSSTGGGQLY. The complete CDR3 sequence is CSSSTGGGQLYF.

On this clone: The genes and germline here are from mouse. The sequenced fragment ends 1 residue before the CDR3 boundary, so the rest is inferred from the germline J gene. This chain connects TRBV13-3 to TRBJ1-1; 11 bases are a match to TRBD1. The CDR3 has 14 amino acids. The ends lost 5 bases at V and 4 bases at J; junction bases unmatched: 4. Germline CDR1 reads NNHDY; CDR2 reads SYVADS. The DNA read from the CDR3 is TGTGCCAGCAGCCCCGGGACAGGGGGCACAGAAGTCTTC. Translated, it gives CASSPGTGGTEVF. The full CDR3 sequence reads CASSPGTGGTEVFF.

This clone occurred a few times. Mouse names are used for the genes. The DNA ends 1 residue before the CDR3 does, and the rest of the CDR3 is filled in from the germline J gene. This chain links TRBV26 with TRBJ1-4; 8 positions match TRBD1. Germline V CDR1 and CDR2: KGHPV, FQNQEV (reference sequence). The CDR3 length is 14 residues. V trimming: 4 bases; J trimming: 7 bases; junction bases outside the gene matches: 5. CDR3 amino acids: CASSPGQVGERLFF. CDR3 DNA (partial): TGTGCCAGCAGTCCGGGACAGGTGGGCGAAAGATTATTT.

This clone counts as medium-sized (0.01 to 0.1%). Germline and genes here are mouse. The read halts 1 residue ahead of the CDR3 end, with the missing end drawn from the germline J gene. Within the sample, other DNA sequences also encode this same CDR3. The V gene is TRBV26, the J gene TRBJ1-1; D unclear. This CDR3 is built from 11 residues. Trimming cost V 6 bases and J 1 base, with 3 bases left between them. The germline CDR1 and CDR2 sequences are KGHPV and FQNQEV (reference sequence). The CDR3 bases that were read are TGTGCCAGCAGCCCGAACACAGAAGTCTTC. This codes for CASSPNTEVF. The CDR3 in full is CASSPNTEVFF.

This clone was found a few times. Gene names are the mouse ones. Incomplete CDR3 DNA: TGTGCCAGCGGCTTCCGGGACAGGGGTTCCAACGAAAGATTATTT. Its protein is CASGFRDRGSNERLF. The whole CDR3 is CASGFRDRGSNERLFF. The chain recombines TRBV13-2 with TRBJ1-4; 10 bases map to TRBD1. From the germline J gene comes the end of the CDR3, since the read stops 1 residue before it. This CDR3 is built from 16 residues. Germline-derived CDR1 and CDR2 are NNHNN and SYGAGS (reference sequence). The ends lost 5 bases at V and 1 base at J; junction bases unmatched: 5.

For this clone: All gene names here are mouse names. The read gets to within 1 residue of the CDR3 end, and the germline J gene fills in the rest. The chain recombines TRBV26 with TRBJ1-4; D is possibly TRBD1 (5 bases). The germline V and J ends were trimmed by 2 bases and 0 bases, with 7 bases remaining between them. The length of the CDR3 is 15 residues. Germline CDR1 and CDR2: KGHPV and FQNQEV (reference sequence). The CDR3 loop is CASSLGAISNERLFF. CDR3 DNA, as far as it was read: TGTGCCAGCAGTCTGGGGGCGATTTCCAACGAAAGATTATTT.

As regards this clone: Gene and germline names: mouse. Read coverage stops 1 residue before the CDR3 terminus; the germline J gene supplies the remainder. The chain combines TRBV1 with TRBJ2-2; 10 bases line up with TRBD1. The CDR3 is made up of 16 amino acids. J gave up 1 base and V 3 bases, and 2 bases lay outside the gene matches. Germline V gene lookup returns CDR1 NSQYPW and CDR2 LRSPGD (reference sequence). The CDR3 DNA, read in part, is TGCACCTGCAGTGCCCGGGACAGGGGAAACACCGGGCAGCTCTAC. As protein: CTCSARDRGNTGQLY. The whole CDR3 sequence is CTCSARDRGNTGQLYF. The whole variable domain, filled in from reference TRBV1 and TRBJ2-2, reads VTLLEQNPRWRLVPRGQAVNLRCILKNSQYPWMSWYQQDLQKQLQWLFTLRSPGDKEVKSLPGADYLATRVTDTELRLQVANMSQGRTLYCTCSARDRGNTGQLYFGEGSKLTVL.

As to this clone: Here the gene names and germline are mouse. The missing CDR3 end, 1 residue past where the read stops, is filled in from the germline J gene. The chain uses TRBV26 and TRBJ2-7, with 12 bases fitting TRBD2. The CDR3 totals 17 residues. The germline V gene has CDR1 KGHPV and CDR2 FQNQEV (reference sequence). Germline trimming cut 4 bases from V and 4 bases from J; bases unmatched to any gene: 11. CDR3: CASSPHPGTGGHYEQYF. CDR3 DNA (partial): TGTGCCAGCAGTCCCCATCCCGGGACTGGGGGGCATTATGAACAGTAC.

This clone was counted a few times. Gene and germline names: mouse. The CDR3 is cut off 1 residue early in the read; its end comes from the germline J gene. This chain links TRBV26 with TRBJ2-7; 14 bases align to TRBD2. This CDR3 has 15 residues. Losses at the gene ends were 6 bases for V and 6 bases for J; bases not matched to a gene: 7. In germline, CDR1 is KGHPV, CDR2 FQNQEV (reference sequence). The DNA read from the CDR3 is TGTGCCAGCAGGCGGGACTGGGGGGGCGCGGTTGAACAGTAC. This translates into CASRRDWGGAVEQY. The whole CDR3 sequence is CASRRDWGGAVEQYF. Filled out from reference TRBV26 and TRBJ2-7, the complete variable domain reads NSKVIQTPRYLVKGQGQKAKMRCIPEKGHPVVFWYQQNKNNEFKFLINFQNQEVLQQIDMTEKRFSAECPSNSPCSLEIQSSEAGDSALYLCASRRDWGGAVEQYFGPGTRLTVL.

About this clone itself: Genes and germline are mouse. The read halts 1 residue ahead of the CDR3 end, with the missing end drawn from the germline J gene. The rearrangement links TRBV1 to TRBJ2-5; D is ambiguous. Germline CDR1 reads NSQYPW; CDR2 reads LRSPGD (reference sequence). This CDR3 region has 12 residues. Between the trimmed V and J ends, which lost 0 bases and 7 bases, there was a span of 5 bases. CDR3 loop: CTCSAEGNTQYF. The sequenced part of the CDR3 DNA is TGCACCTGCAGTGCAGAAGGGAACACCCAGTAC.

Details on this clone: Genes and germline come from the mouse. The CDR3 extends 1 residue past the end of the read, so its final part is completed from the germline J gene. The J gene is TRBJ1-2, the V gene TRBV1; the match to TRBD1 covers 10 bases. Germline values: CDR1 NSQYPW, CDR2 LRSPGD (reference sequence). The V gene end was trimmed by 2 bases and the J gene end by 4 bases; junction bases not matched to a gene: 1. The CDR3 consists of 14 residues. The CDR3 sequence: CTCSARDRGSDYTF. The CDR3 DNA, read in part, is TGCACCTGCAGTGCAAGGGACAGGGGCTCCGACTACACC.

In its sample, this clone is medium-sized. These gene names are mouse names. The observed sequence ends 1 residue before the CDR3 terminus, with the missing tail filled in from the germline J gene. This chain uses TRBV26 with TRBJ2-3, with unresolved D. Germline V gene data show CDR1 as KGHPV and CDR2 as FQNQEV (reference sequence). There are 14 residues in the CDR3. Trimming cost V 2 bases and J 0 bases, with 6 bases left between them. The sequenced CDR3 bases are TGTGCCAGCAGTCTGATGACTAGTGCAGAAACGCTGTAT. Encoded protein: CASSLMTSAETLY. The entire CDR3 sequence reads CASSLMTSAETLYF.

By frequency in the sample, this clone is medium-sized. The germline and genes are mouse ones. The read terminates 1 residue ahead of where the CDR3 ends, so the germline J gene completes it. The chain carries TRBV26 and TRBJ2-5, with 10 bases fitting TRBD1. Germline V gene data show CDR1 as KGHPV and CDR2 as FQNQEV (reference sequence). CDR3 length: 16 amino acids. Trimming took 1 base from V and 6 from J; bases not matched to a gene: 7. The part of the CDR3 DNA that was read is TGTGCCAGCAGTCTGTTTGACAGGGGGCAGGGGGACACCCAGTAC. Amino acids: CASSLFDRGQGDTQY. The whole CDR3 reads CASSLFDRGQGDTQYF.

This clone was recorded a few times. Here the gene names and germline are mouse. The observed sequence ends 1 residue before the CDR3 terminus, with the missing tail filled in from the germline J gene. The V and J genes are TRBV13-3 and TRBJ2-5; D is perhaps TRBD1 (6 bases). Trimming removed 2 bases from V and 5 bases from J, with 9 bases in between. The CDR3 length is 13 residues. CDR1 and CDR2 from the germline V gene are NNHDY and SYVADS. The CDR3 sequence: CASSEQGRDTQYF. CDR3 DNA (partial): TGTGCCAGCAGTGAACAGGGCCGAGACACCCAGTAC.

With respect to this clone: All gene names here are mouse names. The read terminates 1 residue before the CDR3 end, so the remaining end is supplied by the germline J gene. The chain is built from TRBV23 and TRBJ2-3. The germline V gene has CDR1 KGHTA and CDR2 FQNQQP. The CDR3 is 14 residues long. CDR3 sequence: CSSSQGSGAETLYF. The part of the CDR3 DNA that was read is TGCTCCAGCAGTCAAGGGAGTGGGGCAGAAACGCTGTAT.

This clone has more than one count but fewer than ten. The germline and genes are mouse ones. The read terminates 1 residue before the CDR3 end, so the remaining end is supplied by the germline J gene. V gene TRBV26 combines with J gene TRBJ2-5; tentatively, D is TRBD1 (5 bases). The CDR3 is 12 residues long. V was cut by 4 bases and J by 3 bases, with 5 bases left in between. From germline, CDR1 is KGHPV and CDR2 FQNQEV (reference sequence). The CDR3 spells CASSRQQDTQYF. The part of the CDR3 DNA that was read is TGTGCCAGCAGTCGACAGCAAGACACCCAGTAC.

Sample share makes this clone medium-sized. Gene names are mouse gene names. Coverage ceases 1 residue before the CDR3 finishes, and the germline J gene fills in the end. This chain uses TRBV26 with TRBJ1-2, with TRBD1 identical over 7 bases. V was pared by 4 bases and J by 2 bases, with 1 base of the junction left unmatched. CDR1 and CDR2 from the germline V gene are KGHPV and FQNQEV (reference sequence). The CDR3 spans 13 residues. The CDR3 loop is CASSPTGNSDYTF. CDR3 bases read: TGTGCCAGCAGTCCGACAGGGAACTCCGACTACACC.

By share, this clone ranks as medium-sized (0.01 to 0.1%). The genes and germline here are from mouse. Coverage ceases 1 residue before the CDR3 finishes, and the germline J gene fills in the end. The chain recombines TRBV13-2 with TRBJ2-3; 11 nucleotides line up with TRBD2. Germline V gene lookup returns CDR1 NNHNN and CDR2 SYGAGS (reference sequence). This CDR3 region has 16 residues. Trimming took 1 base from V and 0 from J; bases not matched to a gene: 1. The CDR3 sequence is CASGDRDWGSAETLYF. Incomplete CDR3 DNA: TGTGCCAGCGGTGATCGGGACTGGGGGAGTGCAGAAACGCTGTAT.

As to this clone: Gene names are mouse gene names. The read halts 1 residue ahead of the CDR3 end, with the missing end drawn from the germline J gene. V usage is TRBV3 and J usage is TRBJ2-1; D gene ambiguous. CDR1 is SNHLY, CDR2 FYNGKV, per germline (reference sequence). The CDR3 has 13 residues. V was pared by 4 bases and J by 3 bases, with 7 bases between. CDR3 loop: CASSSPAYAEQFF. The covered CDR3 bases are TGTGCCAGCAGCTCCCCGGCCTATGCTGAGCAGTTC.

Concerning this clone itself: Germline and genes here are mouse. The read terminates 1 residue ahead of where the CDR3 ends, so the germline J gene completes it. The chain recombines TRBV23 with TRBJ2-5; the table calls TRBD2, which could not be checked here. This CDR3 comprises 17 residues. Germline assignment: CDR1 KGHTA and CDR2 FQNQQP. The CDR3 bases that were read are TGCTCCAGCAGTCAATCGCCCCCTGGGGGGGGCCAAGACACCCAGTAC. As protein: CSSSQSPPGGGQDTQY. Given in full, the CDR3 is CSSSQSPPGGGQDTQYF.

About this clone: Mouse names are used for the genes. With the read ending 1 residue before the CDR3 end, the germline J gene is used to fill in that end. Other DNA sequences in the same sample also yield this CDR3. The chain uses TRBV3 and TRBJ2-3; 10 nucleotides align to TRBD2. The CDR3 is 16 amino acids. The V and J ends lost 2 bases and 3 bases, in that order; junction bases with no gene match: 5. Germline V lookup: CDR1 SNHLY, CDR2 FYNGKV (reference sequence). The DNA read from the CDR3 is TGTGCCAGCAGCTTACTGGGGGGGCGGGGGGCAGAAACGCTGTAT. Translating it yields CASSLLGGRGAETLY. The CDR3 in its entirety is CASSLLGGRGAETLYF.

Notes on this clone: The germline and genes are mouse ones. Read sequence stops 1 residue before the CDR3 end, and the germline J gene provides the missing end. The V call is TRBV19, the J call TRBJ1-6; maybe TRBD1 (5 bases). TRBJ1-6 is recorded as an ORF, its role being uncertain. V was trimmed by 1 base and J by 0 bases, leaving 11 bases between them. The CDR3 spans 17 residues. Germline V lookup: CDR1 FNHDT, CDR2 SITEND (reference sequence). CDR3 DNA (partial): TGTGCCAGCAGTATAAGGGCAGGGCCTTCCTATAATTCGCCCCTCTAC. This gives the protein CASSIRAGPSYNSPLY. The complete CDR3 reads CASSIRAGPSYNSPLYF.

Comments on this clone: Gene names refer to mouse genes. The CDR3 goes on 1 residue after the read ends, and that part is filled in from the germline J gene. The gene calls are TRBV26 and TRBJ1-1; weak D call: TRBD1 (6 bases). CDR3 length: 13 amino acids. V gave up 4 bases and J gave up 1 base, with 7 bases separating them. Germline V gene sequence: CDR1 KGHPV, CDR2 FQNQEV (reference sequence). The DNA read from the CDR3 is TGTGCCAGCAGTCCAGGGGTGAACACAGAAGTCTTC. Translating it yields CASSPGVNTEVF. From start to end, the CDR3 is CASSPGVNTEVFF.

Remarks on this clone: The gene symbols are mouse symbols. The sequence runs out 1 residue before the end of the CDR3; the remainder is reconstructed from the germline J gene. The gene calls are TRBV23 and TRBJ2-5; the table names TRBD1, a call not compared with the DNA. This CDR3 region has 14 residues. Germline CDR1 reads KGHTA; CDR2 reads FQNQQP. The covered CDR3 bases are TGCTCCAGCAGTCAATCCAGTAACCAAGACACCCAGTAC. It is translated as CSSSQSSNQDTQY. The CDR3 as a whole reads CSSSQSSNQDTQYF.

This clone is medium-sized. The germline and genes are mouse ones. The missing CDR3 end, 1 residue past where the read stops, is filled in from the germline J gene. The V call is TRBV16, the J call TRBJ1-1; the D is unclear. CDR3 size: 13 residues. The germline gives CDR1 SGHSA, CDR2 FRNQAP. Trimming pared 2 bases from V and 0 bases from J, leaving 4 bases between. The covered CDR3 bases are TGTGCAAGCAGCTTAAATACAAACACAGAAGTCTTC. It translates to CASSLNTNTEVF. The full CDR3 is CASSLNTNTEVFF.

This clone was counted a few times. Germline and genes: mouse. The read stops 1 residue short of the end of the CDR3; the missing end is completed from the germline J gene. V and J are TRBV3 and TRBJ2-1; TRBD2 matches 10 bases. The V and J ends lost 1 base and 6 bases, in that order; junction bases with no gene match: 3. Germline CDR1 SNHLY, CDR2 FYNGKV (reference sequence). The CDR3 has 15 amino acids. The DNA read from the CDR3 is TGTGCCAGCAGCTTAGGCTGGGGGGGCCCTGCTGAGCAGTTC. The encoded protein is CASSLGWGGPAEQF. The CDR3 in its entirety is CASSLGWGGPAEQFF.

As to this clone: All gene names here are mouse names. Sequencing ends 1 residue short of the CDR3 end; the germline J gene provides the rest. The genes are TRBV13-2 and TRBJ2-4, with D possibly matching TRBD1 (5 bases). Germline CDR1 and CDR2: NNHNN and SYGAGS (reference sequence). With 2 bases removed from V and 3 bases from J, the gap between germline ends came to 7 bases. The CDR3 loop spans 13 amino acids. The CDR3 reads CASGDQGQNTLYF. Partial CDR3 DNA: TGTGCCAGCGGTGACCAGGGCCAAAACACCTTGTAC.